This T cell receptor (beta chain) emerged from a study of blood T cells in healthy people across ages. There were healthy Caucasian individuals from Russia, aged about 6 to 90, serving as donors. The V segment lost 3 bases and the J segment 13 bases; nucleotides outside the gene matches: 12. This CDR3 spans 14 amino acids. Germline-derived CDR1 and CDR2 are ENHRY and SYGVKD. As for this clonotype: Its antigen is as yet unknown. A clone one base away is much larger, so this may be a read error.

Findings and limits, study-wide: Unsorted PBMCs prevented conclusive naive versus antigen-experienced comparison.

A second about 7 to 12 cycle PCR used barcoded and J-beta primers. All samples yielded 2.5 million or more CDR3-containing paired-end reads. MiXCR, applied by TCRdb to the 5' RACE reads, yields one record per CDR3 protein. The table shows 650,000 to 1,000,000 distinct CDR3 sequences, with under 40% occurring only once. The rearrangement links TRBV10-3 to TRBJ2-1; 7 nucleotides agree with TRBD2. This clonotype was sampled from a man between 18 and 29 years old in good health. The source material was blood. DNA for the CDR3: TGTGCCATCAGTGAAGGGACTATACAAGAGACCCAGTTCTTC. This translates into CAISEGTIQETQFF.